This T cell receptor (beta chain) was identified in a study of T-cell memory formation after mild COVID-19 (dated by TCRdb to 2020 to 2023). Background for the entire study: TCR sequence clusters from the two donors were found to be largely donor specific. Longitudinal TCRalpha and TCRbeta repertoire sequencing tracked T-cell clones expanding and contracting after mild COVID-19 in a couple of donors. Two young, previously healthy adult volunteers, one female and one male, were included in the cohort.

This clonotype was found many times. The antigen it recognizes is unknown. Base qualities are not recorded, but no much larger clone differs from it by a single base. Study-wide conclusions, independent of this receptor: Some responding clones were detected in pre-infection memory, suggesting pre-existing cross-reactive memory T cells joined the SARS-CoV-2 response. Only a couple of mild cases were covered by the study, and larger cohorts that include severe cases with pre-infection samples were considered necessary. Contracting CD4+ clones were found mainly in CM and EM memory subsets, while CD8+ clones were enriched in EMRA. Whether the second-wave clones peaking on day 37 were SARS-CoV-2 specific was not confirmed. Balanced CD4/CD8 phenotypes were observed for clones contracting from day 15 to 85, whereas a bias towards CD4+ was observed for a second wave of clones expanding from day 15 to 37.

The sequencer listed for this sample is Illumina NovaSeq 6000. cDNA libraries for TCRalpha and TCRbeta were prepared by 5'RACE using constant-segment primers, with sample barcodes and unique molecular identifiers added. RNA was extracted from every sample with Trizol reagent. Libraries were amplified in two PCR steps, with a second sample barcode and Illumina TruSeq adapters added in the second step. Libraries were sequenced on an Illumina NovaSeq with 2 x 150 bp paired-end reads. As for how the authors treated the data: The reads were demultiplexed and collapsed into UMI-guided consensus sequences using migec v1.2.7. With mixcr v2.1.11, UMI consensuses were aligned to TRA and TRB V and J templates and assembled into clonotypes. Expanded or contracted clonotypes were those called significant by both edgeR and NoisET, with noise models trained on biological replicates. edgeR calls used a false discovery rate-adjusted p below 0.01 and a log2 fold-change threshold of 1. As an exploratory analysis of dynamics, PCA with hierarchical clustering was applied to max-normalized trajectories of the 1000 most abundant clonotypes. Separately sequenced CD4+ and CD8+ repertoires were used to assign the CD4 or CD8 phenotype of responding clones. TCRdb reran the public reads through fastp at Q25 and MiXCR, keeping productive beta chains. Every CDR3 protein is listed once, alongside the most common genes and DNA of its rows. V and J calls and clone size were set by TCRdb, not the authors. Here the sample has 350,000 or so distinct CDR3 sequences; approximately 12% occur a single time. Over 20% of the sample goes to the ten largest clones.

Inclusive of the bounding cysteine and phenylalanine, the CDR3 is 12 residues long. Just the 36-base CDR3 DNA is kept, in frame starting at base 1. CDR1 and CDR2, per the germline V gene, are LGHNA and YSLEER. Between the V and J ends, shortened by 4 bases and 8 bases respectively, the junction contains 11 bases. Ficoll-Paque density gradient centrifugation was used to isolate PBMCs. Sequenced material: PBMCs or a T cell subset sorted from them (not recorded which). The receptor's source is a man aged 18 to 29 who had mild COVID-19 (a few samples of this study predate the infection). The sample titles of this study are shuffled in the database, so cell type and time point are left out; the donor was told from shared clones. The chain joins TRBV4-3 to TRBJ1-2; the D gene identity is not certain. The nucleotide sequence reads as follows: TGCGCCAGCAGCCGCCGATCTGGAGGCTACACCTTC. It specifies CASSRRSGGYTF.